Listed below are T cell receptor beta chains from one sample, sequenced in a study of PD-1 blockade in classical Hodgkin lymphoma. Generated by immunoSEQ multiplex PCR, the TCRdb table keeps only in-frame clones and is missing some. Of about 9,900 clones in the sample, approximately 90% were seen once. Sequenced material: peripheral blood mononuclear cells (PBMCs), taken at baseline. The receptor source for this set is a human donor with classical Hodgkin lymphoma. Each CDR3 is given with its conserved first and last residue. The D gene is left open where the match is weak. Not all rows give a size; the values are once, few, many and, for expanded clones, a class.

-,TRBJ1-5,TRBV9,-,TGTGCCATCCCGACTGTGGGCGTTTACAGCAATCAGCCCCAGCATTTT,CAIPTVGVYSNQPQHF
-,TRBJ1-1,TRBV10-3,-,TGTGCCATCATGGGAGTTGTGAACACTGAAGCTTTCTTT,CAIMGVVNTEAFF
-,TRBJ2-5,TRBV5-1,-,TGCGCCAGCAGCAGGTACCAAGAGACCCAGTACTTC,CASSRYQETQYF
-,TRBJ1-2,TRBV27,-,TGTGCCAGCAGTTTTAACAGAGCTAACTATGGCTACACCTTC,CASSFNRANYGYTF
-,TRBJ2-7,TRBV5-4,-,TGTGCCAGCAGCTGGGGGGGGACAGACTCCTACGAGCAGTACTTC,CASSWGGTDSYEQYF
-,TRBJ1-2,TRBV6-5,-,TGTGCCAGCAGTCACGACAGGAATGGCTACACCTTC,CASSHDRNGYTF
-,TRBJ2-1,TRBV5-1,-,TGCGCCAGCAGCTTGGATGGCCTATACAATGAGCAGTTCTTC,CASSLDGLYNEQFF
-,TRBJ1-1,TRBV27,-,TGTGCCAGCAGTTTCGCAGGGACGAACACTGAAGCTTTCTTT,CASSFAGTNTEAFF
-,TRBJ2-7,TRBV12-1,-,TGTGCCAGCAGCGTTACTCTAGCGGGAGGGAAAGAACAGTACTTC,CASSVTLAGGKEQYF
TRBD1,TRBJ1-2,TRBV4-2,-,TGTGCCAGCAGCCCCCCGACGGACAGGGCGAATGGCTACACCTTC,CASSPPTDRANGYTF
TRBD2,TRBJ2-1,TRBV6-5,-,TGTGCCAGCAGTTACTCACTAGCGGGAGGGGCTCTGCAGTTCTTC,CASSYSLAGGALQFF
-,TRBJ2-3,TRBV30,-,TGTGCCTGGAGTGCGGACACAGGTAGGGCGGCAGATACGCAGTATTTT,CAWSADTGRAADTQYF
TRBD1,TRBJ2-7,TRBV7-6,-,TGTGCCAGCAGCTTACGTTATACGGACCGGGACAGTGACTACGAGCAGTACTTC,CASSLRYTDRDSDYEQYF
-,TRBJ1-4,TRBV7-4,once,TGTGCCAGCAGCTTAGGACGGGGGAAACTGTTTTTT,CASSLGRGKLFF
-,TRBJ1-1,TRBV7-7,-,TGTGCTAGCAGCTTTGGGATGAACACTGAAGCTTTCTTT,CASSFGMNTEAFF
-,TRBJ2-7,TRBV7-2,once,TGTGCCAGCAGCTTATCGCGGGAATACGAGCAGTACTTC,CASSLSREYEQYF
-,TRBJ1-2,TRBV11-3,-,TGTGCCAGCAGCTTAGGGCAGGGATACGGCTACACCTTC,CASSLGQGYGYTF
TRBD1,TRBJ1-2,TRBV6-8,-,TGTGCCAGCAGGGGGGTTAAACAGGGGCAGCGCTACACCTTC,CASRGVKQGQRYTF